The clone carrying this T cell receptor beta chain was found many times. Its antigen is undetermined. Time point defined: patch test 1, 2 weeks after DPC sensitization. Treatment here: therapeutic diphenylcyclopropenone sensitization with weekly scalp DPC. The data originate from a study of human T cells and chemical hapten exposure. Overall study findings and caveats: While controls formed fewer of them, expanded TCRs formed significantly more large CDR3 similarity clusters.

Germline V lookup: CDR1 MNHEY, CDR2 SMNVEV (reference sequence). The CDR3 covers 14 residues. Trimming took 7 bases from V and 2 from J, leaving 13 bases between them. TCRdb fed the RACE reads into MiXCR, producing one record per CDR3 protein. The table has tens of thousands of distinct CDR3 sequences, roughly 9.2% seen once. The chain carries TRBV27 and TRBJ2-3; D might be TRBD2 (7 bases). This TCR was recovered from a woman aged 40 to 50 with alopecia areata. Some clones in this sample may be carry-over from other donors' samples. The sequenced sample was whole blood, obtained in connection with sensitization to the hapten diphenylcyclopropenone (DPC). The CDR3 region is CASTLGGDTDTQYF. In DNA, the CDR3 is TGTGCCAGCACTCTAGGGGGGGACACAGATACGCAGTATTTT.